The 10 T cell receptor beta chains reported below all come from one sample, sequenced in a study of persistence of HIV-infected CD4 T cells. The immunoSEQ assay was version 4, run in survey mode. Assay used: immunoSEQ multiplex PCR; TCRdb lists only in-frame clones, some missing. The sample consists of approximately 19,000 clones, less than 75% of them appearing once. The stimulus was lysate of CMV-infected fibroblasts, approximately 9.6 ug/mL. Sorting of responding CD4+ T cells relied on upregulated CD40 ligand together with CD69. No antigen is known for these receptors. Sequenced here: CD4+ T cells sorted from PBMCs after approximately 18-hour stimulation, sampled from a patient who received antiretroviral therapy. The receptors come from an adult woman with HIV who was CMV-seropositive.

The CDR3 DNA reads TGTGCCAGCAGCCCAGGGGCAGCCTACAATGAGCAGTTCTTC. Translating it yields CASSPGAAYNEQFF. The chain recombines TRBV7-6 with TRBJ2-1; maybe TRBD1 (6 bases). The germline CDR1 and CDR2 sequences are SGHVS and FNYEAQ. The CDR3 loop spans 14 amino acids. V lost 5 bases, J lost 2 bases, and 10 bases lay in between.

The chain has TRBV7-8 and TRBJ1-5, with TRBD1 as a possible D gene (6 bases). This CDR3 has 17 amino acids. Germline V CDR1 and CDR2: SGHVS, FQNEAQ. V was pared by 1 base and J by 2 bases, with 15 bases between. CDR3 nucleotide sequence: TGTGCCAGCAGCTTAGTACAGACAGGTTTGGGCAATCAGCCCCAGCATTTT. Protein sequence: CASSLVQTGLGNQPQHF.

This chain connects TRBV19 to TRBJ1-6; weak D call: TRBD1 (5 bases). Germline lookup yields CDR1 LNHDA and CDR2 SQIVND (reference sequence). The CDR3 is 15 residues long. V was cut by 6 bases and J by 9 bases, with 18 bases left in between. The CDR3 loop reads CASRMDAGMASPLHF. In DNA, the CDR3 is TGTGCCAGTAGAATGGACGCAGGGATGGCTTCACCCCTCCACTTT.

This rearrangement joins TRBV30 to TRBJ1-6, with 10 bases aligning to TRBD1. This CDR3 has 13 residues. V shed 4 bases and J 11 bases; nucleotides not matched to a gene: 5. Germline V gene data show CDR1 as GTSNPN and CDR2 as SVGIG (reference sequence). CDR3 coding DNA: TGTGCCTGGATGGACAGGGGGATAACACCCCTCCACTTT. Translated: CAWMDRGITPLHF. The whole variable domain, remainder taken from reference TRBV30 and TRBJ1-6, is SQTIHQWPATLVQPVGSPLSLECTVEGTSNPNLYWYRQAAGRGLQLLFYSVGIGQISSEVPQNLSASRPQDRQFILSSKKLLLSDSGFYLCAWMDRGITPLHFGNGTRLTVT.

V gene TRBV3-1 (or the pseudogene TRBV3-2) combines with J gene TRBJ1-6; D not resolved. The germline V gene has CDR1 LGHDT and CDR2 YNNKEL (reference sequence). V was trimmed by 8 bases and J by 0 bases, leaving 17 bases between them. This CDR3 spans 17 amino acids. The CDR3 coding sequence is TGTGCCAGCCGCGATTTTGGACTGTTCTCCTATAATTCACCCCTCCACTTT. Translation: CASRDFGLFSYNSPLHF.

The J gene is TRBJ2-1, the V gene TRBV5-1, with TRBD2 matching over 8 bases. Germline lookup yields CDR1 SGHRS and CDR2 YFSETQ. The trim removed 7 bases at V and 8 bases at J, leaving 11 bases unmatched. The CDR3 has 14 amino acids. The CDR3 is CASQPGLVAHEQFF. The CDR3 nucleotides read TGCGCCAGCCAACCGGGACTAGTTGCTCATGAGCAGTTCTTC.

The chain has TRBV28 and TRBJ1-1; 9 positions agree with TRBD1. CDR3 length equals 15 residues. With 6 bases clipped from V and 4 bases from J, the junction kept 9 bases outside the gene matches. CDR1 and CDR2 (germline): MDHEN, SYDVKM. CDR3 nucleotide sequence: TGTGCCAGCAGATCCCGACAGGGGGAGGGCACTGAAGCTTTCTTT. Translating gives CASRSRQGEGTEAFF.

This clone appeared once. This rearrangement joins TRBV5-1 to TRBJ2-5; 10 nucleotides align to TRBD2. The CDR3 extends over 15 amino acids. V lost 4 bases and J lost 2; bases outside the gene matches: 5. Germline V CDR1 and CDR2: SGHRS, YFSETQ. CDR3 bases: TGCGCCAGCAGCACCACTAGCGGGGATCAAGAGACCCAGTACTTC. Residues: CASSTTSGDQETQYF.

J is TRBJ1-1 and V is TRBV3-1 (or the pseudogene TRBV3-2), with no clear D. The CDR3 totals 14 residues. In germline, CDR1 is LGHDT, CDR2 YNNKEL (reference sequence). V was shortened by 1 base and J by 5 bases, with 11 bases between the two germline ends. The CDR3 nucleotides read TGTGCCAGCAGCCAAGGAACCCGGGAAACTGAAGCTTTCTTT. Amino acid sequence: CASSQGTRETEAFF.

The chain employs TRBV18 and TRBJ1-2, with D unresolved. Germline CDR1 and CDR2: KGHSH and LQKENI. The CDR3 extends over 15 amino acids. V gave up 3 bases and J gave up 1 base, with 12 bases separating them. CDR3 sequence reads: CASSPYRLDNYGYTF. CDR3 in DNA: TGTGCCAGCTCACCGTATAGACTTGATAACTATGGCTACACCTTC.